This T cell receptor beta chain came from a study of blood T cell repertoires in COVID-19 (dated by TCRdb to 2020 to 2022). A note on the overall study: Samples covering the acute and convalescent phases of COVID-19 were provided by collaborators in the United States, Italy and Spain. The prospective study material was composed of cDNA or gDNA derived from T cells, B-cell-depleted T cells, or PBMCs. The dataset comprised deeply sampled blood TCRbeta repertoires from subjects exposed to, actively infected with, or recovered from COVID-19. The repertoires were released in a freely available public database meant as a resource for research on the immune response to SARS-CoV-2. The samples were drawn from the first 160 participants of the ongoing ImmuneRACE study and from 1,254 subjects provided by 6 global collaborators. Sample metadata almost always included a de-identified subject ID, COVID-19 status, age in years and sex. Where available, HLA class I and class II types were obtained from metadata supplied by the sample provider rather than from assay-based typing.

Details on this clone: Its recognized antigen is unknown. No quality values exist for individual bases; no much larger clone is one base distant.

V gives up 4 bases and J gives up 0 bases, and the segment between their germline ends measures 13 bases. Counted from cysteine to phenylalanine, this CDR3 has 15 amino acids. Here the CDR3 DNA is all that survives: 45 bases in frame from base 1. CDR1 LGHDT and CDR2 YNNKEL are derived from the germline V gene (reference sequence). The collaborating institutions used their own protocols to collect whole blood in K2EDTA tubes. Collaborator samples were shipped for TCRbeta analysis as frozen whole blood, isolated PBMCs, or DNA extracted from either sample type. Study-wide findings and limitations: The quantity of clinical and demographic metadata differed by source and by participant and was supplied without curation.

TCRbeta CDR3 regions were amplified from genomic DNA using the immunoSEQ Assay, a bias-controlled multiplex PCR. Regarding the original processing steps: The number of nucleated cells in each sample was estimated by amplification of reference gene primers within the assay. To quantify the absolute abundance of each unique TCRbeta CDR3 rearrangement, sequence reads were collapsed and filtered. For each sample, productive Simpson clonality was calculated as the square root of Simpson's diversity index across productive rearrangements. As stored in TCRdb, this immuneACCESS dataset retains in-frame rearrangements with V and J assigned. A fraction of the clones does not appear; measured against another copy, unresolved V genes explain less than half of the discrepancy, and the remainder lacks a known reason. V and J calls and clone size are given by that table; D and trimming were obtained from the DNA. A total of fewer than 200,000 clones appear in this sample, more than 75% of them only once. The ten largest make up around 2.3% of the sample.

This sequence was found in a man in his forties or fifties with active or convalescent COVID-19. Sequenced input: peripheral blood. Recombination linked TRBV3-1 (or the pseudogene TRBV3-2) to TRBJ2-7; tentative D gene TRBD1, with 5 bases matching. Here is the DNA: TGTGCCAGCAGCCCCCCAGGACACCTCTCCTACGAGCAGTACTTC. Translated, it reads CASSPPGHLSYEQYF.